Each of the 23 T cell receptor beta chains below was sequenced from the same sample in a study of response to subunit inactivated influenza vaccine listed by TCRdb under 2018. Library construction relied on RT-PCR. The data were produced on an Illumina HiSeq 2500. TCRdb trimmed public reads at Q25 via fastp, called clones via MiXCR and kept in-frame beta chains. One record per CDR3 amino acid sequence lists the most common genes and DNA. The sample table records 550,000 to 800,000 distinct CDR3 sequences; roughly 14% of these occur just once. Less than 7% of the sample belongs to the ten largest clones. This specimen consisted of PBMCs from blood, obtained 14 to 15 days before vaccination. The source of these receptors is a man aged 50 to 60 who received an inactivated influenza vaccine. Donor details come from another sample of the same person, matched by shared clones.

This clonotype was counted at least ten times. The rearrangement links TRBV6-5 to TRBJ1-6; no clear D gene. The germline V gene encodes CDR1 MNHEY and CDR2 SVGAGI. V was trimmed by 2 bases and J by 9 bases, leaving 11 bases between them. The CDR3 totals 14 residues. The CDR3 DNA follows: TGTGCCAGCAGTTACACACAGTCGTCTTCACCCCTCCACTTT. Amino acids: CASSYTQSSSPLHF.

This clonotype was detected ten times or more. V is TRBV12-3 or TRBV12-4 and J is TRBJ2-7; 8 bases agree with TRBD1. The CDR3 consists of 12 residues. Trimming took 5 bases from V and 3 from J; bases not matched to a gene: 0. CDR3 sequence: CASSGQGYEQYF. The CDR3 region has the DNA TGTGCCAGCAGTGGACAGGGCTACGAGCAGTACTTC.

This clonotype has just a few counts. The gene calls are TRBV7-2 and TRBJ2-4; D assignment may be TRBD1 or TRBD2 (5 bases each). This CDR3 is 14 amino acids long. The germline CDR1 and CDR2 sequences are SGHTA and FQGNSA. V dropped 3 bases and J dropped 0 bases, with 6 bases sitting between them. The chain's CDR3 is CASSFGGAKNIQYF. DNA of the CDR3: TGTGCCAGCAGCTTTGGGGGAGCCAAAAACATTCAGTACTTC. The full variable domain, completed using reference TRBV7-2 and TRBJ2-4, is GAGVSQSPSNKVTEKGKDVELRCDPISGHTALYWYRQSLGQGLEFLIYFQGNSAPDKSGLPSDRFSAERTGGSVSTLTIQRTQQEDSAVYLCASSFGGAKNIQYFGAGTRLSVL.

J is TRBJ1-5 and V is TRBV20-1, with D tentatively TRBD1 (5 bases). CDR1 DFQATT and CDR2 SNEGSKA come from the germline V gene (reference sequence). With 2 bases removed from V and 4 bases from J, the gap between germline ends came to 15 bases. CDR3 length: 15 amino acids. This chain's CDR3 is CSARPQGTGNQPQHF. The CDR3 DNA reads TGCAGTGCTAGACCGCAAGGGACCGGTAATCAGCCCCAGCATTTT.

This clonotype was recorded a few times. V usage is TRBV3-1 and J usage is TRBJ2-5; TRBD1 agrees at 7 bases. The CDR3 has 14 residues. V was clipped by 5 bases and J by 6 bases; unmatched bases: 9. Germline V gene data show CDR1 as LGHDT and CDR2 as YNNKEL (reference sequence). This CDR3 is CASSFRQGRKTQYF. The CDR3 DNA reads as TGTGCCAGCAGCTTTCGACAGGGACGGAAGACCCAGTACTTC.

V usage is TRBV6-5 and J usage is TRBJ2-1, with D tentatively TRBD1 or TRBD2 (5 bases each). The length of the CDR3 is 16 residues. The germline V gene has CDR1 MNHEY and CDR2 SVGAGI. V was pared by 5 bases and J by 3 bases, with 17 bases between. CDR3 in DNA: TGTGCCAGCAGTCAGGGCCCGGGACGGATCTACAATGAGCAGTTCTTC. It yields the protein CASSQGPGRIYNEQFF.

This clonotype was detected ten times or more. This chain connects TRBV20-1 to TRBJ2-1; 12 nucleotides agree with TRBD2. The germline gives CDR1 DFQATT, CDR2 SNEGSKA (reference sequence). V trimming: 1 base; J trimming: 4 bases; junction bases outside the gene matches: 5. CDR3 length equals 16 residues. In nucleotides, the CDR3 is TGCAGTGCTAGAGGGCTAGCGGGGGGGCCATACAATGAGCAGTTCTTC. Amino acid sequence: CSARGLAGGPYNEQFF.

This clonotype was observed a handful of times. This rearrangement joins TRBV20-1 to TRBJ2-7; TRBD1 or TRBD2 may be the D gene (5 bases each). Trimming pared 5 bases from V and 4 bases from J, leaving 15 bases between. Germline CDR1 DFQATT, CDR2 SNEGSKA (reference sequence). This CDR3 contains 13 residues. CDR3 protein: CSAGGISVYEQYF. In DNA, the CDR3 is TGCAGTGCTGGGGGTATATCGGTGTACGAGCAGTACTTC.

This chain uses TRBV7-8 with TRBJ1-2; tentatively, D is TRBD1 (5 bases). Germline V gene sequence: CDR1 SGHVS, CDR2 FQNEAQ. The CDR3 loop spans 15 amino acids. Deletions cut 5 bases from V and 4 bases from J, with 17 bases between. The chain's CDR3 is CASSIRGGGFYGYTF. DNA for the CDR3: TGTGCCAGCAGCATTCGGGGCGGAGGATTCTATGGCTACACCTTC.

This clonotype was found once. V is TRBV20-1 and J is TRBJ2-1, with TRBD2 as a possible D gene (5 bases). The germline V gene encodes CDR1 DFQATT and CDR2 SNEGSKA (reference sequence). This CDR3 is 13 amino acids long. CDR3 bases: TGCAGCGCCCCCGGGGTCCCCTACAATGAGCAGTTCTTC. It translates to CSAPGVPYNEQFF.

Only a few counts were recorded for this clonotype. This sequence joins TRBV11-2 and TRBJ2-5; 7 bases map to TRBD2. This CDR3 has 15 residues. V shed 0 bases, J shed 3 bases, and the junction held 4 bases outside the gene matches. Germline V gene sequence: CDR1 SGHAT, CDR2 FQNNGV. The chain's CDR3 is CASSLDRLAEETQYF. The CDR3 nucleotides are TGTGCCAGCAGCTTAGATCGGCTAGCGGAAGAGACCCAGTACTTC.

The V gene is TRBV5-1, the J gene TRBJ2-7; D possibly corresponds to TRBD1 (5 bases). V was pared by 0 bases and J by 3 bases, with 10 bases between. Germline-derived CDR1 and CDR2 are SGHRS and YFSETQ. The length of the CDR3 is 14 residues. In nucleotides, the CDR3 is TGCGCCAGCAGCTTGGAGGCAGGGTTCTACGAGCAGTACTTC. Translated, it gives CASSLEAGFYEQYF.

This clonotype came up many times. The V and J genes are TRBV11-2 and TRBJ2-3; 7 nucleotides match TRBD2. V lost 4 bases and J lost 1; bases outside the gene matches: 5. This CDR3 contains 15 residues. Germline V lookup: CDR1 SGHAT, CDR2 FQNNGV. The CDR3 reads CASSYPSGGTDTQYF. Here the CDR3 DNA reads TGTGCCAGCAGCTATCCTAGCGGTGGCACAGATACGCAGTATTTT.

This clonotype was seen a few times. The chain employs TRBV7-8 and TRBJ1-2; no firm D call. The CDR3 runs to 13 residues. The germline V gene has CDR1 SGHVS and CDR2 FQNEAQ. V was shortened by 5 bases and J by 5 bases, with 12 bases between the two germline ends. CDR3 sequence (DNA): TGTGCCAGCAGCCCTAGTTCAGCGTATGGCTACACCTTC. Protein: CASSPSSAYGYTF.

The genes are TRBV5-1 and TRBJ2-7; no clear D gene. The germline gives CDR1 SGHRS, CDR2 YFSETQ. V was cut by 7 bases and J by 2 bases, with 16 bases left in between. The CDR3 has 14 amino acids. This CDR3 reads CASSRQDGPYEQYF. The DNA for the CDR3 is TGCGCCAGCTCCCGCCAGGACGGTCCCTACGAGCAGTACTTC.

This clonotype was seen more than once but under ten times. This sequence joins TRBV2 and TRBJ1-4; 7 bases align to TRBD1. The CDR3 loop spans 14 amino acids. CDR1 is SNHLY and CDR2 is FYNNEI in the germline V gene. Trimming took 5 bases from V and 4 from J; bases not matched to a gene: 4. Here the CDR3 DNA reads TGTGCCAGCAGTAAGACAGGGCGTAATGAAAAACTGTTTTTT. The encoded protein is CASSKTGRNEKLFF.

This clonotype has only a few counts. The genes are TRBV2 and TRBJ1-6, with D unresolved. Trimming shortened V by 6 bases and J by 0 bases, and 12 bases separated the two germline ends. Germline V CDR1 and CDR2: SNHLY, FYNNEI. The CDR3 covers 16 residues. The CDR3 DNA follows: TGTGCCAGCAGGTCAACTAGGAGCTCCTATAATTCACCCCTCCACTTT. The encoded protein is CASRSTRSSYNSPLHF.

The chain recombines TRBV20-1 with TRBJ1-2; D is ambiguous. Germline-derived CDR1 and CDR2 are DFQATT and SNEGSKA (reference sequence). The CDR3 consists of 13 residues. Trimming pared 6 bases from V and 3 bases from J, leaving 14 bases between. For the CDR3, the DNA is TGCAGTGCCCGTAAAGACCGGGACTATGGCTACACCTTC. Its translation: CSARKDRDYGYTF.

This chain uses TRBV15 with TRBJ2-3, with 7 bases matching TRBD2. Germline CDR1 and CDR2: LNHNV and YYDKDF (reference sequence). The CDR3 totals 13 residues. The V and J ends lost 8 bases and 2 bases, in that order; junction bases with no gene match: 4. CDR3 in amino acids: CATRGVYTDTQYF. The CDR3 region has the DNA TGTGCCACCCGGGGGGTTTACACAGATACGCAGTATTTT.

This clonotype was seen a handful of times. The chain has TRBV9 and TRBJ2-5; 11 bases are a match to TRBD1. CDR1 is SGDLS and CDR2 is YYNGEE in the germline V gene. This CDR3 region has 14 residues. Trimming took 3 bases from V and 5 from J; bases not matched to a gene: 3. The CDR3 spells CASSAGQGAETQYF. The CDR3 bases are TGTGCCAGCAGCGCCGGACAGGGGGCTGAGACCCAGTACTTC.

The chain combines TRBV13 with TRBJ1-1; D possibly corresponds to TRBD1 (5 bases). Between the trimmed V and J ends, which lost 7 bases and 4 bases, there was a span of 10 bases. The V gene's germline CDR1 is PRHDT and CDR2 FYEKMQ (reference sequence). The CDR3 covers 12 residues. CDR3 DNA: TGTGCCAGCAAGAGGGGTTCCACTGAAGCTTTCTTT. Its protein is CASKRGSTEAFF.

This clonotype was recorded at least ten times. The genes are TRBV4-2 and TRBJ1-1, with 7 bases identical to TRBD1. CDR1 is LGHNA, CDR2 YNFKEQ, per germline. With V trimmed by 4 bases and J by 1 base, 6 bases remained unmatched. This CDR3 is built from 15 residues. The CDR3 DNA follows: TGTGCCAGCAGCCCACAGAGGACAGGGAACACTGAAGCTTTCTTT. The encoded protein is CASSPQRTGNTEAFF.

This clonotype appeared a few times. The CDR3 spells CASSLYSDSNQPQHF. Here the CDR3 DNA reads TGTGCCAGCAGCTTATACAGTGATAGCAATCAGCCCCAGCATTTT. The rearrangement uses TRBV7-2 and TRBJ1-5, with D unclear. Trimming removed 2 bases from V and 0 bases from J, with 8 bases in between. This CDR3 region has 15 residues. Germline CDR1 is SGHTA and CDR2 is FQGNSA.